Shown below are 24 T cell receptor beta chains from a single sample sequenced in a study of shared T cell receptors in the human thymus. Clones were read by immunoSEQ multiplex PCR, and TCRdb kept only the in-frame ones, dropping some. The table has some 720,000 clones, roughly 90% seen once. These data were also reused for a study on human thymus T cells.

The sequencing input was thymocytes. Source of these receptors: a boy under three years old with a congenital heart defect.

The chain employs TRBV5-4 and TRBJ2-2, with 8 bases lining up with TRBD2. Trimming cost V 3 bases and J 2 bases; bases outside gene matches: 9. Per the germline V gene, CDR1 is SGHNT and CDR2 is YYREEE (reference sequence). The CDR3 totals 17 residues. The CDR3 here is CASSSPGSGTNTGELFF. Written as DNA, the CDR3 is TGTGCCAGCAGCTCCCCGGGTAGCGGGACAAACACCGGGGAGCTGTTTTTT.

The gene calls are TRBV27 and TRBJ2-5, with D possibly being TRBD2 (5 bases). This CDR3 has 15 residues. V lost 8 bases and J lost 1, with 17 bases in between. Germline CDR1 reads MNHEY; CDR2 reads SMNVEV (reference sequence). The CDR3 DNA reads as TGTGCCAGCGTAGGAGATGGGAGCGGCCAAGAGACCCAGTACTTC. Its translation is CASVGDGSGQETQYF.

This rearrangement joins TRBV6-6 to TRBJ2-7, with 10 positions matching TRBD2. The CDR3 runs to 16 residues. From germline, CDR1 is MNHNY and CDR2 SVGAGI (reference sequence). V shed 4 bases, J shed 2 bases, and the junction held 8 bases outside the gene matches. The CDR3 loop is CASSSQAGGGAYEQYF. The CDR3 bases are TGTGCCAGCAGTTCCCAAGCGGGAGGGGGAGCCTACGAGCAGTACTTC.

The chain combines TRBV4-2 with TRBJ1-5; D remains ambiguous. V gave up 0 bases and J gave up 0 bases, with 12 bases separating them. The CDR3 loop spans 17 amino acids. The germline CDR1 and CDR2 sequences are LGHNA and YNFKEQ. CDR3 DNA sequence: TGTGCCAGCAGCCAAGACTCCTCGGAGTATAGCAATCAGCCCCAGCATTTT. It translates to CASSQDSSEYSNQPQHF.

The DNA of the CDR3 is TGTGCCAGCAGTTTCCGGACAGTCTACAATGAGCAGTTCTTC. Translation gives CASSFRTVYNEQFF. The rearrangement uses TRBV28 and TRBJ2-1; the D gene is possibly TRBD1 (6 bases). Germline loops: CDR1 MDHEN, CDR2 SYDVKM. The CDR3 loop spans 14 amino acids. Trimming took off 3 bases at V and 3 bases at J, with 9 bases between the two ends.

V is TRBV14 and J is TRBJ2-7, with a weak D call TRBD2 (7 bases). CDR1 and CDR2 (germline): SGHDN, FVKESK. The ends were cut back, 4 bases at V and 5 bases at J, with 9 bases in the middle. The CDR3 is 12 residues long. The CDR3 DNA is TGTGCCAGCAGCCGGCGGGGGCACGAGCAGTACTTC. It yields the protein CASSRRGHEQYF.

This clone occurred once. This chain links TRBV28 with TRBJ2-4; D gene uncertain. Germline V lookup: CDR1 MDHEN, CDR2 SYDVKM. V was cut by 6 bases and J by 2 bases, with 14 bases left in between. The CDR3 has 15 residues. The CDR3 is CASRHPHPTKNIQYF. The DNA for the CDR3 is TGTGCCAGCAGACATCCCCACCCCACCAAAAACATTCAGTACTTC.

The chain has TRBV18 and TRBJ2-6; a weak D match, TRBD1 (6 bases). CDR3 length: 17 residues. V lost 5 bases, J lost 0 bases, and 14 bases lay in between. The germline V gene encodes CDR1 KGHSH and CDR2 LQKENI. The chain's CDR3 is CASSSPGQRSGANVLTF. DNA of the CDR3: TGTGCCAGCTCATCCCCGGGACAACGCTCTGGGGCCAACGTCCTGACTTTC.

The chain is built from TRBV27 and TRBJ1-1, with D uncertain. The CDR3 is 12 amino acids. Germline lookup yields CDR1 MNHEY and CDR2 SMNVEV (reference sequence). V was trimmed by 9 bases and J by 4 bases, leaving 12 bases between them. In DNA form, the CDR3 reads TGTGCCAGTGGCGGTTCCCTCACTGAAGCTTTCTTT. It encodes CASGGSLTEAFF.

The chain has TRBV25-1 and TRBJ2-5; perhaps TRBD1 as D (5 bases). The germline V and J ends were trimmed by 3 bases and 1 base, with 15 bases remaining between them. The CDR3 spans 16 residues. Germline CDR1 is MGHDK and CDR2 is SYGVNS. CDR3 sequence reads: CASSDQTGRSQETQYF. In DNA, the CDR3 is TGTGCCAGCAGTGACCAAACAGGACGGTCCCAAGAGACCCAGTACTTC.

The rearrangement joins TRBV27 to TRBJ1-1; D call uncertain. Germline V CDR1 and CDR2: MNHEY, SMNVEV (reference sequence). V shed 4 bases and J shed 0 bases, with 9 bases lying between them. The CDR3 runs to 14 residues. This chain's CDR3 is CASSWTGVNTEAFF. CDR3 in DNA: TGTGCCAGCAGTTGGACCGGGGTGAACACTGAAGCTTTCTTT.

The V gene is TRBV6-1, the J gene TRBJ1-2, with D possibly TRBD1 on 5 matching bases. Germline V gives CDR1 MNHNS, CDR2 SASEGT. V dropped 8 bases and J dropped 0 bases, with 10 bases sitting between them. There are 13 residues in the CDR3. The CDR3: CASLRQSNYGYTF. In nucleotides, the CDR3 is TGTGCCAGCCTGCGACAGTCTAACTATGGCTACACCTTC.

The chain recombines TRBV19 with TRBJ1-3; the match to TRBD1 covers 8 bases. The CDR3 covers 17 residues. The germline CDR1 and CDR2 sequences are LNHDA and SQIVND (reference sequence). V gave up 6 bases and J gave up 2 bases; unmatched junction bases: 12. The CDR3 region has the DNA TGTGCCAGTAGCCAAAGCCCAGGGGGCGCGACTGGAAACACCATATATTTT. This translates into CASSQSPGGATGNTIYF.

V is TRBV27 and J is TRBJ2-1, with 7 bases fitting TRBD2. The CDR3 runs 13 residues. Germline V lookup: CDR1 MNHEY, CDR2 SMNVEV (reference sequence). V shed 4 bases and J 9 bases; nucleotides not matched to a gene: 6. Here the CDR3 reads CASSSTREGEQFF. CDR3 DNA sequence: TGTGCCAGCAGTTCGACTAGGGAGGGTGAGCAGTTCTTC.

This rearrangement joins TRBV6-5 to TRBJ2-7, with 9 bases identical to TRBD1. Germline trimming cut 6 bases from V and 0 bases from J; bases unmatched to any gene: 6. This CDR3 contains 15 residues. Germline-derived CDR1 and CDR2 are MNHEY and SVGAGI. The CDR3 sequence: CASRETGGSSYEQYF. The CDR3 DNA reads TGTGCCAGCAGGGAGACAGGGGGTAGCTCCTACGAGCAGTACTTC.

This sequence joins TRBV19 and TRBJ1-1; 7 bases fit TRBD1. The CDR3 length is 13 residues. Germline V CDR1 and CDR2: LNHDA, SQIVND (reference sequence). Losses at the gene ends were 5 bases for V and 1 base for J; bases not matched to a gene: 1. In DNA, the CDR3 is TGTGCCAGTAGTGGACAGGCGAACACTGAAGCTTTCTTT. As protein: CASSGQANTEAFF.

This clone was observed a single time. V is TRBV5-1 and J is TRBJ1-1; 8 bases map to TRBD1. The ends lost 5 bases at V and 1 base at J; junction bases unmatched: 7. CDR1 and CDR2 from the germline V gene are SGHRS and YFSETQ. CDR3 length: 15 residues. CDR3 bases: TGCGCCAGCAGAGGACAGGGATCGTGGAACACTGAAGCTTTCTTT. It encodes CASRGQGSWNTEAFF.

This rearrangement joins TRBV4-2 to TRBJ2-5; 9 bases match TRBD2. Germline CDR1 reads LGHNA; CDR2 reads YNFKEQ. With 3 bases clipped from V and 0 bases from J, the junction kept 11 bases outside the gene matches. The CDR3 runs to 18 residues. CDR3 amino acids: CASSHHTPSGEYQETQYF. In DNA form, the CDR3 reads TGTGCCAGCAGCCACCACACCCCTAGCGGGGAATACCAAGAGACCCAGTACTTC.

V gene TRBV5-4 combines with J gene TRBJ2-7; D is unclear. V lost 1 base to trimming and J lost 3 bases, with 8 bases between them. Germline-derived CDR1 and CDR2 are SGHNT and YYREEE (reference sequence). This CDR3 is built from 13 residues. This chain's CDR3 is CASSLLGVYEQYF. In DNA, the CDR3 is TGTGCCAGCAGCTTGCTCGGAGTCTACGAGCAGTACTTC.

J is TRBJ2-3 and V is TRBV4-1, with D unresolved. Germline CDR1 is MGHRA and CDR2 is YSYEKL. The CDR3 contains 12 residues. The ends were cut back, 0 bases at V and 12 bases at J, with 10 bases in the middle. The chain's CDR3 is CASSQDRVNQYF. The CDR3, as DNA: TGCGCCAGCAGCCAAGATCGGGTGAATCAGTATTTT.

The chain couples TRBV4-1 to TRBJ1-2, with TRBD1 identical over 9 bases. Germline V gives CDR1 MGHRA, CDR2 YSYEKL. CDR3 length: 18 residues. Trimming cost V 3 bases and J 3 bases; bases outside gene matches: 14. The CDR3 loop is CASSQGGDRANLYYGYTF. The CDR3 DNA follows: TGCGCCAGCAGCCAGGGAGGGGACAGGGCCAACCTCTACTATGGCTACACCTTC.

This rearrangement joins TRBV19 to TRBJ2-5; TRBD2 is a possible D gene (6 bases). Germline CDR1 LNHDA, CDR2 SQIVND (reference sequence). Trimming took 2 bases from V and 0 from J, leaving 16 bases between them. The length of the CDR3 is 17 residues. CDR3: CASSINLGWEDQETQYF. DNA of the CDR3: TGTGCCAGTAGTATAAATTTGGGTTGGGAGGACCAAGAGACCCAGTACTTC.

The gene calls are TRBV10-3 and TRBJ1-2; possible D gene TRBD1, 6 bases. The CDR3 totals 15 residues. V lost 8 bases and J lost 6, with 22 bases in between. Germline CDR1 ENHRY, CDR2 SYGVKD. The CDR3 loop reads CAISGAITTGNGYTF. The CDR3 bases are TGTGCCATCTCCGGTGCCATAACCACAGGGAATGGCTACACCTTC.

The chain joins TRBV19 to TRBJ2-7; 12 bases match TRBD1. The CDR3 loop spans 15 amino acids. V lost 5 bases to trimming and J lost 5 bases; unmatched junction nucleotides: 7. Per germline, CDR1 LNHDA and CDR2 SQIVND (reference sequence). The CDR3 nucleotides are TGTGCCAGTAGTCAACCGGGACAGGGGGCGAACGAGCAGTACTTC. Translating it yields CASSQPGQGANEQYF.